This TCR beta chain was captured by sequencing in a study of T cells in Graves' hyperthyroidism and ophthalmopathy. As regards this clonotype: Germline is not matched at one junction end, which may reflect a read error.

There were TCR beta CDR3 regions amplified from RNA transcripts. TCR CDR3 underwent first-round RT-PCR with the HTBI primer set. TCRdb analysed the multiplex PCR reads with MiXCR anew, one entry per CDR3 protein. The table includes some 440,000 distinct CDR3 sequences, around a sixth detected once. Germline loops: CDR1 SSHAT, CDR2 FNYEAQ (reference sequence). The CDR3 contains 15 residues. Sample: blood. This TCR was recovered from a woman under 30 with Graves' hyperthyroidism. The chain joins TRBV7-7 to TRBJ1-2; D perhaps matches TRBD1 (5 bases). The CDR3 reads CASSPLKGINYGYTF. CDR3 in DNA: TGTGCTAGCAGCCCCCTGAAGGGGATTAACTATGGCTACACCTTC. The full variable domain, with the rest looked up from reference TRBV7-7 and TRBJ1-2, is GAGVSQSPRYKVTKRGQDVTLRCDPISSHATLYWYQQALGQGPEFLTYFNYEAQPDKSGLPSDRFSAERPEGSISTLTIQRTEQRDSAMYRCASSPLKGINYGYTFGSGTRLTVV.